This T cell receptor (beta chain) was retrieved from a study of cytotoxic CD8 clonotypes in ibrutinib-treated CLL. Study at large: Responses: around 25 partial, 2 complete; after median about 70 months, around 15 stayed remitted, around 12 progressed. On average, 94,082 productive rearrangements and around 260,000 productive templates per sample.

Trimming took 0 bases from V and 5 from J; bases not matched to a gene: 7. CDR3 length equals 16 residues. Germline V gene sequence: CDR1 SGHTS, CDR2 YDEGEE. This clone has only a few counts. Using immunoSEQ multiplex PCR, the repertoire was profiled, and TCRdb retains in-frame clones only, with some absent. Altogether approximately 35,000 clones are present, 70% to 75% being singletons, with the ten largest covering around 17%. This material consisted of PBMCs, taken at disease progression, from a patient treated with ibrutinib. The clonotype comes from a human donor with chronic lymphocytic leukemia. The chain recombines TRBV5-8 with TRBJ2-3, with TRBD2 matching 9 bases. The CDR3 region has the DNA TGTGCCAGCAGCTTGGAACGCGGGGGGGCCAAAGATACGCAGTATTTT. This gives the protein CASSLERGGAKDTQYF.